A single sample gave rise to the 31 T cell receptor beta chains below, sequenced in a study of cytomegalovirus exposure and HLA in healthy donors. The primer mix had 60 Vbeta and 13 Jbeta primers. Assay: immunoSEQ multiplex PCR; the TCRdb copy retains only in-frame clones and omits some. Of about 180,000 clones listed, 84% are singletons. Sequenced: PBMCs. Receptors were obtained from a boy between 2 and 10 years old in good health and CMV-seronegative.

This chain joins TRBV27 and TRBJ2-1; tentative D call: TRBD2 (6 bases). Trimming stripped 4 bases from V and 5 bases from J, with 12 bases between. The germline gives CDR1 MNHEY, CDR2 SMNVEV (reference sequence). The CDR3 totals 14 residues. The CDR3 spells CASSSGGPDNEQFF. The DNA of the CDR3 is TGTGCCAGCAGTTCCGGGGGTCCCGACAATGAGCAGTTCTTC.

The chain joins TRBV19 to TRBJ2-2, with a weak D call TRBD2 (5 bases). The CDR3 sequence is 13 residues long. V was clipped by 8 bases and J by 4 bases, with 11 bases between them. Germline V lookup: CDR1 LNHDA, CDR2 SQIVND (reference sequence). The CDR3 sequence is CASRRGPTGELFF. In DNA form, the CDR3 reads TGTGCCAGTCGCCGGGGTCCCACCGGGGAGCTGTTTTTT.

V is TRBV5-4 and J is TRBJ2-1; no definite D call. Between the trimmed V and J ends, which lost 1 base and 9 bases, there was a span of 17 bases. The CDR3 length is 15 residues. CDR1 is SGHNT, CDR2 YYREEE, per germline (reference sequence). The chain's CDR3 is CASSLQSASLGEQFF. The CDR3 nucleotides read TGTGCCAGCAGCTTGCAAAGCGCTAGTTTAGGTGAGCAGTTCTTC.

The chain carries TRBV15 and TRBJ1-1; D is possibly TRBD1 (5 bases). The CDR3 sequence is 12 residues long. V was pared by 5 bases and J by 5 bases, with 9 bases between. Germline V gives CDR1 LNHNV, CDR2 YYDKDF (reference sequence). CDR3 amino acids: CATSGGGTEAFF. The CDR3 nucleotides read TGTGCCACCAGCGGGGGGGGTACTGAAGCTTTCTTT.

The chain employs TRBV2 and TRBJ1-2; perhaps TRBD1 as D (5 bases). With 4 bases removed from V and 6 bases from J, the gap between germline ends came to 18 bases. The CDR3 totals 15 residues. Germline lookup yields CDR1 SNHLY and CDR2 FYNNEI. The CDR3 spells CASSGLPDKRDGYTF. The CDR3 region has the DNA TGTGCCAGCAGTGGGTTACCGGACAAAAGGGATGGCTACACCTTC.

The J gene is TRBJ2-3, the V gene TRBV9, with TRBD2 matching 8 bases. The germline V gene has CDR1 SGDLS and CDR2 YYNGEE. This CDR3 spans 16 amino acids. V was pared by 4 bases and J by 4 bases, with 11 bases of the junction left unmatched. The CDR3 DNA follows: TGTGCCAGCAGCCCCACCGCGCTAGCGGGCCCAGATACGCAGTATTTT. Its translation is CASSPTALAGPDTQYF.

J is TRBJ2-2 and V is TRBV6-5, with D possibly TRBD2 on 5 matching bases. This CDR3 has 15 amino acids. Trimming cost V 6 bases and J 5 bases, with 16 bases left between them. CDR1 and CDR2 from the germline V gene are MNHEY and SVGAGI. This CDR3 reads CASSQQYPGTGELFF. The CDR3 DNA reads TGTGCCAGCAGCCAACAATATCCGGGAACCGGGGAGCTGTTTTTT.

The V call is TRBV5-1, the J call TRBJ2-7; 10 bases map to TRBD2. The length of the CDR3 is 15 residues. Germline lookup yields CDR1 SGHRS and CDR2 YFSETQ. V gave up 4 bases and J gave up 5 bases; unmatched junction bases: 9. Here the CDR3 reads CASSRTSGIPNEQYF. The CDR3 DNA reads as TGCGCCAGCAGCAGAACTAGCGGGATCCCAAACGAGCAGTACTTC.

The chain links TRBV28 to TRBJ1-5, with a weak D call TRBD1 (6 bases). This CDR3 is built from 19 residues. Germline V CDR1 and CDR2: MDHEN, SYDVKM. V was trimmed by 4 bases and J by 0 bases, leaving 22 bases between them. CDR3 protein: CASSSNPGTKGGSNQPQHF. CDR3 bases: TGTGCCAGCAGTTCAAACCCCGGGACAAAAGGGGGTAGCAATCAGCCCCAGCATTTT.

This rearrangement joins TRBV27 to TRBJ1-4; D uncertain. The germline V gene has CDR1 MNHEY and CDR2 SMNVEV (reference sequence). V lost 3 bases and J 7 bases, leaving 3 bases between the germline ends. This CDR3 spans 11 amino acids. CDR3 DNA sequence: TGTGCCAGCAGTTTCGGTGAAAAACTGTTTTTT. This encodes CASSFGEKLFF.

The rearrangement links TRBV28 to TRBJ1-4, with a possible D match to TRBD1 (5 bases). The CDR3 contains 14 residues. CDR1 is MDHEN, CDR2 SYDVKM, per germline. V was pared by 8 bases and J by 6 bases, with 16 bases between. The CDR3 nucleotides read TGTGCCAGCGGCCAGGGAGGGCCCGATGAAAAACTGTTTTTT. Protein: CASGQGGPDEKLFF.

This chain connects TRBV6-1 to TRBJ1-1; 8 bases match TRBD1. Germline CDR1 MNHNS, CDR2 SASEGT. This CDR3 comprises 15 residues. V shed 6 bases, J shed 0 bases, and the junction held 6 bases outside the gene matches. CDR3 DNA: TGTGCCAGCAGGGACAGGGTGACTTTGAACACTGAAGCTTTCTTT. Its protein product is CASRDRVTLNTEAFF.

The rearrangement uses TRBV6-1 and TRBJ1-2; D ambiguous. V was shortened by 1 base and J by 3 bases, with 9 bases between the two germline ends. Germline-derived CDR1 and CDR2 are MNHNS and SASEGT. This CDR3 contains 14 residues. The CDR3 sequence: CASSEVEGYYGYTF. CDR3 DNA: TGTGCCAGCAGTGAAGTTGAGGGCTACTATGGCTACACCTTC.

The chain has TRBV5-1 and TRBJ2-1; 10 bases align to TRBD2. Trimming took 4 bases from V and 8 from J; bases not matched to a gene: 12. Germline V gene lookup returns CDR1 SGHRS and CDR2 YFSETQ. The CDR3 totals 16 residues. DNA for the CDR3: TGCGCCAGCAGCCGCCAACCTAGCGGGAGTTTTGATGAGCAGTTCTTC. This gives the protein CASSRQPSGSFDEQFF.

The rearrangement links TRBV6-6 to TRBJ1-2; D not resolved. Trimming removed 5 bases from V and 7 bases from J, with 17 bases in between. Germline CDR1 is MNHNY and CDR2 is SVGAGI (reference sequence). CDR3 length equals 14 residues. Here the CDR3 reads CASSTREGYGGYTF. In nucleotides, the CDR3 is TGTGCCAGCAGTACTCGGGAAGGGTACGGTGGCTACACCTTC.

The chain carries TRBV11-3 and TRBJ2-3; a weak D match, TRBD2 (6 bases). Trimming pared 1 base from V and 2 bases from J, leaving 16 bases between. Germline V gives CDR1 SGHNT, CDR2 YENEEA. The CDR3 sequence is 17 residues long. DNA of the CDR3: TGTGCCAGCAGCTTAGGGGGGTGGGACTCTTCCACAGATACGCAGTATTTT. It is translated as CASSLGGWDSSTDTQYF.

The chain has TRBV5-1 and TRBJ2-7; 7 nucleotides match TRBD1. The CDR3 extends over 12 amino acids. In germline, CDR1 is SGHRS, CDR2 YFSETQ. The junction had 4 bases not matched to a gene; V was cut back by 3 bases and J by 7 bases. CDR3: CASSSRGREQYF. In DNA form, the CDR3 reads TGCGCCAGCAGCTCAAGGGGGCGGGAGCAGTACTTC.

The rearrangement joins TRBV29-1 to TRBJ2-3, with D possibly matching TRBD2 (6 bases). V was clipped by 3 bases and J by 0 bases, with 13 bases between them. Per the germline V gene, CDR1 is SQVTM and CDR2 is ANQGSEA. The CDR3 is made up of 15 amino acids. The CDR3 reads CSVDEGGLSTDTQYF. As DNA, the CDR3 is TGCAGCGTTGATGAGGGAGGTCTGAGCACAGATACGCAGTATTTT.

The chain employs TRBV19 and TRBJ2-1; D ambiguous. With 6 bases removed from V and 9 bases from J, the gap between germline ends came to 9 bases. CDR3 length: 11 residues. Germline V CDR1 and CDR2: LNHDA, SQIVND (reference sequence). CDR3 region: CASRGLGEQFF. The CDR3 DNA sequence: TGTGCCAGTAGGGGTCTAGGTGAGCAGTTCTTC.

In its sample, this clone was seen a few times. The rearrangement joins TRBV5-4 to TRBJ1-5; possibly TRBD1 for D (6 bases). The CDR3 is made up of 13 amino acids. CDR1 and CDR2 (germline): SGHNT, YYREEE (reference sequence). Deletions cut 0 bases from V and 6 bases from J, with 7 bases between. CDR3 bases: TGTGCCAGCAGCTTGGGCAGGGGTCAGCCCCAGCATTTT. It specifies CASSLGRGQPQHF.

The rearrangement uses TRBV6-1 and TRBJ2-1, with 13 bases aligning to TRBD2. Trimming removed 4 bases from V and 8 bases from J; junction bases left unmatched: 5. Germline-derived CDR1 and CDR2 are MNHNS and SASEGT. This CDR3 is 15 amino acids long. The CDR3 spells CASSGGLAGAHEQFF. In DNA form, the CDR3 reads TGTGCCAGCAGTGGCGGACTAGCGGGAGCTCATGAGCAGTTCTTC.

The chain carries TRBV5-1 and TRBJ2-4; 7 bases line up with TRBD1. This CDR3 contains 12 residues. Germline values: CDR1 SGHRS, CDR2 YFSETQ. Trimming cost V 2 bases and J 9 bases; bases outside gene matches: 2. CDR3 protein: CASSLQGSIQYF. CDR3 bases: TGCGCCAGCAGCTTACAGGGGTCCATTCAGTACTTC.

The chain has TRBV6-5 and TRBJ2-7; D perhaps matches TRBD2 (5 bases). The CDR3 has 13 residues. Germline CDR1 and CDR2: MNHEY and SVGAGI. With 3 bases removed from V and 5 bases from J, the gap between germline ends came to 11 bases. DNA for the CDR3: TGTGCCAGCAGTTATAGCGCGGCCAACGAGCAGTACTTC. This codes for CASSYSAANEQYF.

The CDR3 sequence is CASGLVDGTGYGYTF. CDR3 DNA sequence: TGTGCTAGTGGTTTGGTAGACGGGACAGGGTATGGCTACACCTTC. This chain joins TRBV12-5 and TRBJ1-2; 9 bases line up with TRBD1. The CDR3 is made up of 15 amino acids. The ends lost 0 bases at V and 5 bases at J; junction bases unmatched: 4. Germline V gives CDR1 LGHNT, CDR2 FRNRAP.

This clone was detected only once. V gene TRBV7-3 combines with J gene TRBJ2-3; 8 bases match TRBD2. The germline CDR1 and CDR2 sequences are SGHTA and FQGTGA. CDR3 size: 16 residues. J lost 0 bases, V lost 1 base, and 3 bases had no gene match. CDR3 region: CASSLSASGSTDTQYF. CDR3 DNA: TGTGCCAGCAGCTTAAGCGCTAGCGGGAGCACAGATACGCAGTATTTT.

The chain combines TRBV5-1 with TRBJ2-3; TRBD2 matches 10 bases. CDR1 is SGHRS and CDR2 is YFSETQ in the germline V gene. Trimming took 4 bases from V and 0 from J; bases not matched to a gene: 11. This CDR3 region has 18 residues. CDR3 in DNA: TGCGCCAGCAGCCCGCTCCCCAAGACTAGCGGGAGCACAGATACGCAGTATTTT. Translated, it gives CASSPLPKTSGSTDTQYF.

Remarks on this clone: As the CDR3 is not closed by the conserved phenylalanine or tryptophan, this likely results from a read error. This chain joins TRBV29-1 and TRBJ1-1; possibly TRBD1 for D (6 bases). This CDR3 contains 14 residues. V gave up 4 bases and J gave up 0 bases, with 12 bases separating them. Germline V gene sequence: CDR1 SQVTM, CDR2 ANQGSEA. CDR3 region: CSVARTVMNTEAFV. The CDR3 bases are TGCAGCGTTGCCAGGACAGTCATGAACACTGAAGCTTTCGTT.

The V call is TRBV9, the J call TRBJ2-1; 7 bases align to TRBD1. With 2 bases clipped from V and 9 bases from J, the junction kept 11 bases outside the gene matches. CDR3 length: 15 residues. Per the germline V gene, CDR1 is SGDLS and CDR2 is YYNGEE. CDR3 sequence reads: CASSVSGGTSIEQFF. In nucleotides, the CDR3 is TGTGCCAGCAGCGTCTCAGGGGGTACCTCGATTGAGCAGTTCTTC.

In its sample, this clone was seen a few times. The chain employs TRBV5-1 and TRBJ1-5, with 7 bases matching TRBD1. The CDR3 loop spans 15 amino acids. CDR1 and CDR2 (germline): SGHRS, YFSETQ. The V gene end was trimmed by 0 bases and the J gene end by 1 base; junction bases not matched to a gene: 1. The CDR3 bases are TGCGCCAGCAGCTTGGGACAGGGCAGCAATCAGCCCCAGCATTTT. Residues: CASSLGQGSNQPQHF.

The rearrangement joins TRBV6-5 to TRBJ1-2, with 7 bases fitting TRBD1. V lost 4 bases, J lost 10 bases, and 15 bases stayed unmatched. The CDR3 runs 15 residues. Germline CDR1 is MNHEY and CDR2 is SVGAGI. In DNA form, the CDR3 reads TGTGCCAGCAGTTTGTACAGGGGTTATTATTCCGCCTACACCTTC. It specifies CASSLYRGYYSAYTF.

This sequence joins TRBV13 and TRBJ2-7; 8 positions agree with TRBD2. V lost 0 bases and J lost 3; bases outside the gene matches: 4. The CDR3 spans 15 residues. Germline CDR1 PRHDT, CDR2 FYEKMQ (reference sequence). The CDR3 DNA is TGTGCCAGCAGCTTAGGCGGACTAGCAGTCTACGAGCAGTACTTC. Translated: CASSLGGLAVYEQYF.